This TCR beta chain was recorded in a study of vaccination effects on CD4 cells after COVID-19. In germline, CDR1 is MNHEY, CDR2 SVGEGT. V lost 6 bases to trimming and J lost 2 bases, with 14 bases between them. This CDR3 comprises 15 residues. Regarding this clone: Its target is unknown.

This table comes from immunoSEQ multiplex PCR, and its TCRdb copy is limited to in-frame clones, with some not included. The sample contains fewer than 75,000 clones, just under 80% of which appear only once. After less than twelve days in culture, the CD4+ T cells were isolated. All participants had two doses of either the BNT162b2 or mRNA-1273 vaccine. Study outcomes and limitations: Clones of infection and vaccine origin contracted markedly late after vaccination.

The V call is TRBV6-2 or TRBV6-3, the J call TRBJ2-4; D may correspond to TRBD1 or TRBD2 (6 bases each). This TCR was sampled from a human donor who received a COVID-19 vaccine. The material was CD4+ T cells from PBMCs cultured without peptide, obtained after COVID-19 vaccination. CDR3: CASSKEGGTKNIQYF. Written as DNA, the CDR3 is TGTGCCAGCAGCAAAGAAGGGGGGACCAAAAACATTCAGTACTTC.